The clone carrying this T cell receptor (beta chain) was counted a few times. Its matching antigen is unknown. CDR1 is MNHEY, CDR2 SVGAGI, per germline. The length of the CDR3 is 13 residues. V lost 1 base, J lost 8 bases, and 9 bases lay in between. Starting from approximately 500 ng of total RNA, TCR libraries were made with linear amplification. In the original processing: Sequencing covered under 85,000 rearranged alpha-chain transcripts across 5 healthy donors. Using its own MiXCR run on the reads, TCRdb lists one record per CDR3 protein. V and J calls and clone size were set by TCRdb, not the authors. The top ten clones hold less than 2.5% of a sample with 200,000 or so distinct CDR3 sequences, about four fifths of them seen once. These data come from a study of healthy donors' naive CD4 and CD8 T cells. Study observations and caveats: Positive CDR3 charge linked to CD4+ cells, negative to CD8+ cells. A reported CD4+/CD8+ bias affected most V and J genes in naive cells. Possible naive T cell homeostatic proliferation bias remained unaddressed.

The genes are TRBV6-5 and TRBJ2-1, with TRBD2 as a possible D gene (6 bases). The source material was naive CD4+ and CD8+ T cells sorted from blood, pooled from several donors. The clonotype comes from a pool of human donors in good health; the sample pools cells from several healthy donors. As DNA, the CDR3 is TGTGCCAGCAGTTACTACGGGAGAGATGAGCAGTTCTTC. Its protein is CASSYYGRDEQFF.